The clone carrying this T cell receptor beta chain has only a few counts. The antigen remains unidentified. This specimen comes from a study of T cell repertoires in cytomegalovirus infection. As for the study in general: A matching HLA type, together with CMV infection, was signaled by public TCR beta signatures.

The ends were cut back, 6 bases at V and 2 bases at J, with 8 bases in the middle. Germline CDR1 reads LNHNV; CDR2 reads YYDKDF (reference sequence). The CDR3 consists of 13 residues. Study-wide results and limits: Ex vivo responses were dominated by HLA-C-restricted CMV-specific TCR beta clonotypes.

TCRdb fed the reads into MiXCR, producing one record per CDR3 protein. The table includes about 400,000 distinct CDR3 sequences, roughly 20% detected once. The material sequenced was PBMCs. This clonotype was sampled from a human donor in good health (CMV status not recorded). Some clones in this sample may be carry-over from other donors' samples. The chain combines TRBV15 with TRBJ2-1; D remains unclear. The CDR3 loop is CATRETTYNEQFF. CDR3 DNA sequence: TGTGCCACCAGGGAAACAACCTACAATGAGCAGTTCTTC.